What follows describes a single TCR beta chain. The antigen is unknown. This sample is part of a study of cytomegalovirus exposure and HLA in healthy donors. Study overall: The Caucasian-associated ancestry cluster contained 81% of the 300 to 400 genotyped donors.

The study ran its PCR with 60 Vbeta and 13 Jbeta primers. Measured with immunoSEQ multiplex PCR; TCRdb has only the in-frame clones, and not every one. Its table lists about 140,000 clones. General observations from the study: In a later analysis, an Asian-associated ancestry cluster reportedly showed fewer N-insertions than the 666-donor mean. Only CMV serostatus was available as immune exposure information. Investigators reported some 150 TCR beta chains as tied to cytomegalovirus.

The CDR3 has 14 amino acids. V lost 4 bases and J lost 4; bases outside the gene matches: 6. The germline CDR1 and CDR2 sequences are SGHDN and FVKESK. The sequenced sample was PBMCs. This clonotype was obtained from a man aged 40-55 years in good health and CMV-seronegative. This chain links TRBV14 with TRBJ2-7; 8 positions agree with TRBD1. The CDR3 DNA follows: TGTGCCAGCAGCCTAGGACAGGGCTTTTACGAGCAGTACTTC. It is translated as CASSLGQGFYEQYF.